This TCR beta chain appears in the sequencing data of a study of cytomegalovirus exposure and HLA in healthy donors. Study-level points and caveats: Within the data, a cluster of highly shared sequence variants was likely a sequencing artifact.

The ends were cut back, 4 bases at V and 6 bases at J, with 10 bases in the middle. The CDR3 has 12 residues. Germline values: CDR1 SGHRS, CDR2 YFSETQ. Points on this clone: What it recognizes is unknown.

The study ran its PCR with 60 Vbeta and 13 Jbeta primers. Only in-frame clones appear in the TCRdb table, and some are missing; sequencing was by immunoSEQ multiplex PCR. The sample holds around 180,000 clones, 81% seen once. The specimen sequenced was PBMCs. The receptor was derived from a woman aged 18-30 years in good health and CMV-seropositive. V is TRBV5-1 and J is TRBJ1-1; unclear D gene. DNA for the CDR3: TGCGCCAGCAGCCGTCGAAGCTCTGAAGCTTTCTTT. It is translated as CASSRRSSEAFF.